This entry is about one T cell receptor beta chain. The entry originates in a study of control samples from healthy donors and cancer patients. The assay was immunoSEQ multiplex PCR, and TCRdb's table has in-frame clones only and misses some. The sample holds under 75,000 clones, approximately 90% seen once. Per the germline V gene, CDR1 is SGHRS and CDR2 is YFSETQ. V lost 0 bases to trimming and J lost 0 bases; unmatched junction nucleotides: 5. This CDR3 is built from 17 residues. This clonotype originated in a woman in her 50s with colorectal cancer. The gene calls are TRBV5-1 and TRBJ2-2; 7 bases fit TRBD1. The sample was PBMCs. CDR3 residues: CASSLDFGTANTGELFF. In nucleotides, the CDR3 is TGCGCCAGCAGCTTGGATTTTGGGACAGCGAACACCGGGGAGCTGTTTTTT.